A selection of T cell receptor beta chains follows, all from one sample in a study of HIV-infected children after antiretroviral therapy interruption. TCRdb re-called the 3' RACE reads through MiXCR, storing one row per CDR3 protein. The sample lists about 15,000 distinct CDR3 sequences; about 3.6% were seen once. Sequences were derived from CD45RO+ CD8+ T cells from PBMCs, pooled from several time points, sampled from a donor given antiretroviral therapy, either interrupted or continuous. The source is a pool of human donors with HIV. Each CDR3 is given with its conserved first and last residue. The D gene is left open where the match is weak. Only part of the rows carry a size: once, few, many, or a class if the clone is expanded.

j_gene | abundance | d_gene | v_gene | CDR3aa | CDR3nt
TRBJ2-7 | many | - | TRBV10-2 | CASSEGRGLSYEQYF | TGCGCCAGCAGTGAGGGGAGGGGGCTGTCCTACGAGCAGTACTTC
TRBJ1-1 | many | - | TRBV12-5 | CASGLRPLGVEAFF | TGTGCTAGTGGTTTGAGGCCGCTCGGAGTTGAAGCTTTCTTT
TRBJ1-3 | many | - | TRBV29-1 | CSGSTGSGNTIYF | TGCAGCGGATCGACCGGCTCTGGAAACACCATATATTTT
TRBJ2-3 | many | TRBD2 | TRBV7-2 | CASSLWGLAGLPRTDTQYF | TGTGCCAGCAGCTTATGGGGGTTAGCGGGGTTGCCCCGCACAGATACGCAGTATTTT
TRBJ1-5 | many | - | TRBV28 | CASSLRGYNQPQHF | TGTGCCAGCAGTTTACGGGGTTACAATCAGCCCCAGCATTTT
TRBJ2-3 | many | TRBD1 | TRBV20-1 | CSASSIRRPGQGFTDTQYF | TGCAGTGCGTCATCCATTCGACGGCCGGGACAGGGATTCACAGATACGCAGTATTTT
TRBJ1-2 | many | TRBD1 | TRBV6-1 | CASSETGVGGYTF | TGTGCCAGCAGTGAAACAGGGGTAGGCGGCTACACCTTC
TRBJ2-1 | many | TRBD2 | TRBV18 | CASSSLAGETEQFF | TGTGCCAGCTCCTCCCTAGCGGGGGAAACTGAGCAGTTCTTC
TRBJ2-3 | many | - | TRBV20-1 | CSARAPGLVLGTDTQYF | TGCAGTGCTAGGGCCCCGGGACTCGTCCTCGGCACAGATACGCAGTATTTT
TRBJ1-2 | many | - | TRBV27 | CASRTTWVGTSHGYTF | TGTGCCAGCAGGACCACTTGGGTGGGGACCTCTCATGGCTACACCTTC
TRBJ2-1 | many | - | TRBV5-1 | CASSFWGAWGQGDEQFF | TGCGCCAGCAGCTTTTGGGGCGCGTGGGGCCAAGGCGATGAGCAGTTCTTC
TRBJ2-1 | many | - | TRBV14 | CASSQDYQTYNEQFF | TGTGCCAGCAGCCAAGATTATCAAACCTACAATGAGCAGTTCTTC
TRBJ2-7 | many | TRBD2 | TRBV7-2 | CASRTSGGAYEQYF | TGTGCCAGCAGAACTAGCGGGGGGGCCTACGAGCAGTACTTC
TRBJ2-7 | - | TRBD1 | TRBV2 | CASRGQANEQYF | TGTGCCAGCCGGGGACAGGCCAACGAGCAGTACTTC
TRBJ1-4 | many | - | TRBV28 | CASRRQVMGNEKLFF | TGTGCCAGCAGACGACAGGTCATGGGTAATGAAAAACTGTTTTTT
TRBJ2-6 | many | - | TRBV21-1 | CASSASQGTGGYRDSGANVLTF | TGTGCCAGCAGCGCGTCGCAAGGGACAGGGGGCTACCGCGACTCTGGGGCCAACGTCCTGACTTTC
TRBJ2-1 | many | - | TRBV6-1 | CASTGRAGVWNEQFF | TGTGCCAGCACTGGCAGAGCCGGTGTTTGGAATGAGCAGTTCTTC
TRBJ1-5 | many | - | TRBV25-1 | CASRVGYSNQPQHF | TGTGCCAGCAGGGTGGGGTATAGCAATCAGCCCCAGCATTTT
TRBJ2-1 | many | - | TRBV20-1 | CSARVRGGSYNEQFF | TGCAGTGCTAGAGTCAGGGGAGGATCCTACAATGAGCAGTTCTTC
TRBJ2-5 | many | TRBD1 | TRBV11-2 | CASSLAQGVETQYF | TGTGCCAGCAGCTTAGCGCAGGGGGTGGAGACCCAGTACTTC
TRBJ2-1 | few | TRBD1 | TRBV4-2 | CASSQERTGVGDEQFF | TGTGCCAGCAGCCAAGAGCGAACAGGGGTAGGGGATGAGCAGTTCTTC
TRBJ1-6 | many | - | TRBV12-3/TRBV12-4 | CASSVKWNSPLHF | TGTGCCAGCAGTGTCAAGTGGAATTCACCCCTCCACTTT